This T cell receptor beta chain was profiled in a study of blood T cell repertoires in COVID-19. Trimming at V came to 6 bases and at J to 6 bases, leaving 3 bases not matched to a gene. The CDR3 covers 15 residues. CDR1 and CDR2 from the germline V gene are ENHRY and SYGVKD. The repertoire was sequenced with immunoSEQ multiplex PCR; TCRdb's copy has only in-frame clones and lacks some. This sample yields fewer than 150,000 clones, of which about 87% are seen a single time; roughly 30% belongs to the top ten. Sequencing was carried out using peripheral blood. The source is a woman aged 70 to 79 with acute or convalescent COVID-19. The chain carries TRBV10-3 and TRBJ2-2; 14 bases match TRBD2. The DNA of the CDR3 is TGTGCCATCAGCAAGACTAGCGGGGGGGCCGGGGAGCTGTTTTTT. It yields the protein CAISKTSGGAGELFF.